This record covers a single T cell receptor (beta chain). V was clipped by 1 base and J by 1 base, with 10 bases between them. Germline assignment: CDR1 MGHRA and CDR2 YSYEKL. The CDR3 runs 15 residues. Data came from immunoSEQ multiplex PCR; TCRdb stores just in-frame clones and leaves some out. The table lists almost 250,000 clones, 80% to 90% of them singletons. The data were taken from a study of blood T cell repertoires in COVID-19. The genes are TRBV4-1 and TRBJ1-1; D is possibly TRBD1 (5 bases). The source material was PBMCs or T cells enriched from blood (not recorded which). The clonotype originates from a young woman who had recovered from COVID-19. CDR3 sequence: CASSQGSGGNTEAFF. The DNA for the CDR3 is TGCGCCAGCAGCCAAGGTTCGGGGGGGAACACTGAAGCTTTCTTT.